A single sample is the source of the 28 T cell receptor beta chains below, sequenced in a study of post-analysis software for immune sequencing data. These receptors lack a known antigen. Regarding the study as a whole: Elevated frequency relative to controls characterized about 5 TRBV segments in patients, TRBV5-6, TRBV5-1 and TRBV20-1 among them.

TCR beta cDNA libraries included unique molecular identifiers. TCRdb reprocessed the PCR reads via MiXCR and lists one record per CDR3 protein. The table shows some 260,000 distinct CDR3 sequences, with 36% occurring only once. Sequenced sample: blood. These receptors were taken from a girl between 10 and 17 years old with multiple sclerosis.

In its sample, this clonotype was seen a few times. The CDR3 loop is CASSFLKTGQTLNTIYF. The CDR3 nucleotides read TGTGCCAGCAGTTTTTTAAAAACGGGACAGACTTTAAACACCATATATTTT. The chain employs TRBV28 and TRBJ1-3, with 7 bases aligning to TRBD1. The CDR3 is made up of 17 amino acids. Trimming at V came to 3 bases and at J to 6 bases, leaving 14 bases not matched to a gene. Germline V gives CDR1 MDHEN, CDR2 SYDVKM.

The V and J genes are TRBV5-6 and TRBJ1-2; D not resolved. From germline, CDR1 is SGHDT and CDR2 YYEEEE. V lost 0 bases, J lost 4 bases, and 13 bases lay in between. The CDR3 covers 15 residues. The CDR3 DNA reads as TGTGCCAGCAGCTTGGTTTCGGGGATTGTCTATGGCTACACCTTC. Amino acids: CASSLVSGIVYGYTF. The entire variable domain, with the rest obtained from reference TRBV5-6 and TRBJ1-2, is as follows: DAGVTQSPTHLIKTRGQQVTLRCSPKSGHDTVSWYQQALGQGPQFIFQYYEEEERQRGNFPDRFSGHQFPNYSSELNVNALLLGDSALYLCASSLVSGIVYGYTFGSGTRLTVV.

This clonotype was counted a few times. The V call is TRBV3-1, the J call TRBJ1-1; D perhaps matches TRBD1 (6 bases). The CDR3 runs to 14 residues. Trimming cost V 5 bases and J 3 bases, with 13 bases left between them. Germline CDR1 and CDR2: LGHDT and YNNKEL (reference sequence). The chain's CDR3 is CASSKRDTYTEAFF. The CDR3 bases are TGTGCCAGCAGCAAGAGGGACACCTACACTGAAGCTTTCTTT. The full variable domain, rest sourced from reference TRBV3-1 and TRBJ1-1, is DTAVSQTPKYLVTQMGNDKSIKCEQNLGHDTMYWYKQDSKKFLKIMFSYNNKELIINETVPNRFSPKSPDKAHLNLHINSLELGDSAVYFCASSKRDTYTEAFFGQGTRLTVV.

With respect to this clonotype: A much larger clone sits a single nucleotide away, making a read error possible. This likely comes from a read error, as the CDR3 has no conserved phenylalanine or tryptophan at its end. The chain links TRBV3-1 to TRBJ1-2; D is unresolved. CDR1 is LGHDT and CDR2 is YNNKEL in the germline V gene (reference sequence). V lost 0 bases and J 7 bases, leaving 6 bases between the germline ends. The CDR3 runs to 12 residues. CDR3 protein: CASSQDWGGYTC. The CDR3, as DNA: TGTGCCAGCAGCCAAGACTGGGGTGGCTACACCTGC.

The chain joins TRBV7-8 to TRBJ2-7; D gene ambiguous. The CDR3 is 15 residues long. Germline loops: CDR1 SGHVS, CDR2 FQNEAQ. V lost 5 bases and J 2 bases, leaving 16 bases between the germline ends. CDR3 bases: TGTGCCAGCAGCGAGAGACACCGTATGGCCTACGAGCAGTACTTC. Amino acids: CASSERHRMAYEQYF.

This clonotype was recorded at least ten times. The genes are TRBV6-5 and TRBJ1-5; a possible D gene is TRBD1 (5 bases). The CDR3 totals 13 residues. Trimming stripped 6 bases from V and 1 base from J, with 7 bases between. Germline V gene lookup returns CDR1 MNHEY and CDR2 SVGAGI. The CDR3, as DNA: TGTGCCAGCAGCCGGGGGAGCAATCAGCCCCAGCATTTT. Its translation is CASSRGSNQPQHF.

The chain has TRBV20-1 and TRBJ2-1; 9 positions agree with TRBD2. CDR1 is DFQATT, CDR2 SNEGSKA, per germline (reference sequence). V trimming: 4 bases; J trimming: 9 bases; junction bases outside the gene matches: 10. The CDR3 totals 14 residues. CDR3 amino acids: CSAISGGYVGEQFF. CDR3 DNA: TGCAGTGCTATTAGCGGGGGATACGTGGGTGAGCAGTTCTTC.

The chain carries TRBV6-5 and TRBJ1-2; possibly TRBD1 for D (5 bases). Trimming removed 10 bases from V and 8 bases from J, with 14 bases in between. CDR3 length equals 11 residues. Germline loops: CDR1 MNHEY, CDR2 SVGAGI. This CDR3 is CATQRGGGYTF. The CDR3, as DNA: TGTGCCACGCAAAGGGGTGGGGGCTACACCTTC.

The CDR3 loop is CASSVGLLSTDTQYF. The CDR3 nucleotides are TGTGCCAGCAGCGTGGGACTTTTGTCCACAGATACGCAGTATTTT. This chain joins TRBV11-2 and TRBJ2-3; weak D call: TRBD2 (6 bases). The CDR3 has 15 residues. Trimming left V 5 bases short and J 2 bases short, with 14 bases between. Germline V gives CDR1 SGHAT, CDR2 FQNNGV.

This chain connects TRBV10-3 to TRBJ2-1, with D possibly TRBD2 on 6 matching bases. In germline, CDR1 is ENHRY, CDR2 SYGVKD. The CDR3 length is 17 residues. V lost 5 bases to trimming and J lost 0 bases, with 17 bases between them. The CDR3 spells CAISTGTSPSSYNEQFF. Here the CDR3 DNA reads TGTGCCATCAGTACCGGGACTTCACCCAGCTCCTACAATGAGCAGTTCTTC.

This clonotype was seen only once. It may be a read error: a sequence one base away is much more abundant. This chain links TRBV3-1 with TRBJ1-2; TRBD1 agrees at 7 bases. Germline-derived CDR1 and CDR2 are LGHDT and YNNKEL (reference sequence). The V segment lost 0 bases and the J segment 6 bases; nucleotides outside the gene matches: 4. The CDR3 spans 14 residues. CDR3 nucleotide sequence: TGTGCCAGCAGCCAAGACAGGGGGGGCCATGGCTACACCTTC. This gives the protein CASSQDRGGHGYTF.

At least ten counts were recorded for this clonotype. The V and J genes are TRBV11-2 and TRBJ2-1, with D uncertain. This CDR3 spans 17 amino acids. Trimming shortened V by 5 bases and J by 6 bases, and 23 bases separated the two germline ends. Germline lookup yields CDR1 SGHAT and CDR2 FQNNGV. The CDR3 spells CASSRQQLTEARNEQFF. In nucleotides, the CDR3 is TGTGCCAGCAGCCGCCAACAACTAACCGAAGCCCGCAATGAGCAGTTCTTC.

This clonotype came up many times. The chain is built from TRBV19 and TRBJ2-5, with 10 bases that match TRBD1. The V gene's germline CDR1 is LNHDA and CDR2 SQIVND (reference sequence). The CDR3 is 14 residues long. V lost 10 bases and J lost 3; bases outside the gene matches: 8. CDR3 residues: CATKPGQGKETQYF. Written as DNA, the CDR3 is TGTGCCACCAAGCCGGGACAGGGGAAAGAGACCCAGTACTTC.

The chain recombines TRBV5-1 with TRBJ2-1; possible D gene TRBD2, 6 bases. Germline CDR1 is SGHRS and CDR2 is YFSETQ. V dropped 3 bases and J dropped 1 base, with 14 bases sitting between them. The CDR3 consists of 16 residues. CDR3 nucleotides: TGCGCCAGCAGCTACGGTGGGGGGAGATCCTACAATGAGCAGTTCTTC. This sequence encodes CASSYGGGRSYNEQFF.

The V and J genes are TRBV19 and TRBJ1-1; D perhaps matches TRBD1 (5 bases). Deletions cut 10 bases from V and 0 bases from J, with 15 bases between. In germline, CDR1 is LNHDA, CDR2 SQIVND (reference sequence). The CDR3 is made up of 14 amino acids. Here the CDR3 DNA reads TGTGCCACCGCGACAGCCTCCATGAACACTGAAGCTTTCTTT. It specifies CATATASMNTEAFF.

The rearrangement links TRBV27 to TRBJ2-7; D perhaps matches TRBD1 (5 bases). Germline lookup yields CDR1 MNHEY and CDR2 SMNVEV (reference sequence). V gave up 0 bases and J gave up 2 bases, with 14 bases separating them. This CDR3 spans 16 amino acids. The DNA of the CDR3 is TGTGCCAGCAGTTTATCCCTAGGGGCGGCTACCTACGAGCAGTACTTC. This sequence encodes CASSLSLGAATYEQYF.

This clonotype was seen at least ten times. At one end the junction does not follow the germline gene, possibly because of a read error. The genes are TRBV18 and TRBJ2-1, with 14 positions matching TRBD2. The germline V gene encodes CDR1 KGHSH and CDR2 LQKENI. The CDR3 contains 16 residues. This chain's CDR3 is CAGSPGTSGRANEQFF. The CDR3 DNA reads as TGTGCCGGCTCACCGGGGACTAGCGGGAGAGCGAATGAGCAGTTCTTC.

This clonotype showed up many times. The chain links TRBV9 to TRBJ2-1; D is unresolved. The CDR3 sequence is 15 residues long. The V gene's germline CDR1 is SGDLS and CDR2 YYNGEE. Between the trimmed V and J ends, which lost 3 bases and 1 base, there was a span of 11 bases. The CDR3 here is CASSGGGGSYNEQFF. CDR3 nucleotide sequence: TGTGCCAGCAGCGGGGGTGGCGGATCCTACAATGAGCAGTTCTTC.

The gene calls are TRBV2 and TRBJ2-7; perhaps TRBD1 as D (6 bases). The CDR3 is made up of 14 amino acids. Trimming shortened V by 2 bases and J by 2 bases, and 10 bases separated the two germline ends. CDR1 and CDR2 from the germline V gene are SNHLY and FYNNEI. CDR3: CASSETQGTYEQYF. CDR3 bases: TGTGCCAGCAGTGAAACGCAGGGGACCTACGAGCAGTACTTC.

The chain joins TRBV6-5 to TRBJ2-7; 7 positions match TRBD2. The V and J ends lost 0 bases and 2 bases, in that order; junction bases with no gene match: 1. The CDR3 sequence is 14 residues long. Germline V lookup: CDR1 MNHEY, CDR2 SVGAGI. The CDR3 DNA reads as TGTGCCAGCAGTTACTCCGGACTAGCCTACGAGCAGTACTTC. Encoded protein: CASSYSGLAYEQYF.

In its sample, this clonotype was seen many times. The V call is TRBV4-1, the J call TRBJ2-1, with a possible D match to TRBD1 (5 bases). The V gene's germline CDR1 is MGHRA and CDR2 YSYEKL. The germline V and J ends were trimmed by 6 bases and 4 bases, with 10 bases remaining between them. The CDR3 consists of 13 residues. CDR3 region: CASSYGQYNEQFF. CDR3 sequence (DNA): TGCGCCAGCAGTTATGGACAATACAATGAGCAGTTCTTC.

The chain combines TRBV14 with TRBJ2-3; D gene unclear. The germline gives CDR1 SGHDN, CDR2 FVKESK. Trimming pared 0 bases from V and 0 bases from J, leaving 7 bases between. The CDR3 consists of 15 residues. The CDR3 protein is CASSQDLSSTDTQYF. The CDR3 nucleotides are TGTGCCAGCAGCCAAGATCTCTCTAGCACAGATACGCAGTATTTT.

The chain has TRBV12-3 or TRBV12-4 and TRBJ2-3, with 13 bases fitting TRBD2. The trim removed 6 bases at V and 6 bases at J, leaving 12 bases unmatched. This CDR3 is 17 amino acids long. The CDR3 spells CASSRGGGLAGFDTQYF. CDR3 nucleotide sequence: TGTGCCAGCAGCCGAGGGGGGGGACTAGCGGGGTTTGATACGCAGTATTTT.

CDR3 sequence (DNA): TGTGCCAGCAGCCAAGAGGCTAAGGTTATGGAAAAACTGTTTTTT. It codes for CASSQEAKVMEKLFF. The V and J genes are TRBV4-2 and TRBJ1-4; D is uncertain. There are 15 residues in the CDR3. Looked up from germline, CDR1 is LGHNA and CDR2 is YNFKEQ. V was pared by 0 bases and J by 8 bases, with 13 bases between.

This clonotype was seen ten or more times. The V gene is TRBV7-2, the J gene TRBJ1-2; the D is unclear. V lost 5 bases and J lost 3, with 22 bases in between. Germline V gene data show CDR1 as SGHTA and CDR2 as FQGNSA. This CDR3 has 17 residues. CDR3 loop: CASSLSRSQSGYYGYTF. CDR3 DNA: TGTGCCAGCAGCCTTAGTAGGAGCCAGTCGGGGTACTATGGCTACACCTTC.

As to this clonotype: Possible read error: a much larger clone is one base away. The V and J genes are TRBV5-1 and TRBJ2-1; a weak D match, TRBD1 (5 bases). CDR3 length equals 15 residues. V lost 0 bases and J lost 4, with 11 bases in between. Germline V gives CDR1 SGHRS, CDR2 YFSETQ. The CDR3 DNA follows: TGCGCCAGCAGCTTGGATCAGGGCCTATACAATGAGCAGTTCTTC. This sequence encodes CASSLDQGLYNEQFF.

This clonotype came up a few times. A much larger clone differs from this one at a single base, so this may be a read error. CDR3 coding DNA: TGCGCCAGCAGCGTCGTCCTGAATGAGCAGTACTTC. This translates into CASSVVLNEQYF. This chain joins TRBV5-1 and TRBJ2-5; the D is unclear. The CDR3 spans 12 residues. Germline V gene data show CDR1 as SGHRS and CDR2 as YFSETQ. The V and J ends lost 4 bases and 11 bases respectively, with 15 bases between them. The variable domain in full, completed from reference TRBV5-1 and TRBJ2-5, reads KAGVTQTPRYLIKTRGQQVTLSCSPISGHRSVSWYQQTPGQGLQFLFEYFSETQRNKGNFPGRFSGRQFSNSRSEMNVSTLELGDSALYLCASSVVLNEQYFGPGTRLLVL.

This clonotype was detected ten times or more. The genes are TRBV20-1 and TRBJ2-4; TRBD1 aligns across 9 bases. Trimming took 4 bases from V and 7 from J; bases not matched to a gene: 14. CDR1 DFQATT and CDR2 SNEGSKA come from the germline V gene (reference sequence). The CDR3 consists of 16 residues. In DNA, the CDR3 is TGCAGTGCTACCCCCCGGGACAGGGCCTCGGGGAACATTCAGTACTTC. Translated, it gives CSATPRDRASGNIQYF.